The 10 T cell receptor beta chains given below trace back to one sample, sequenced in a study of patients and donors after allogeneic stem cell transplantation. TCRdb ran MiXCR on the RT-PCR reads and lists one entry per CDR3 protein. In the table there are about a million distinct CDR3 sequences, roughly 18% of which are singletons. Input material: blood, either unsorted or a sorted T cell fraction (not recorded which). These receptors all come from a human donor who was either an allogeneic HSCT recipient or a stem cell or donor lymphocyte infusion donor (not recorded which). It is not recorded whose cells these are; they may come from a transplant donor.

This clonotype turned up a few times. One end of the junction does not line up with germline, which may come from a read error. This chain connects TRBV13 to TRBJ1-1; D is perhaps TRBD1 (5 bases). There are 15 residues in the CDR3. Germline CDR1 reads PRHDT; CDR2 reads FYEKMQ (reference sequence). The DNA of the CDR3 is TGTGCCAGCAGCGTAGGCGGGACGGTGAACACTGAAGCTTTCTTT. Amino acids: CASSVGGTVNTEAFF.

V usage is TRBV18 and J usage is TRBJ1-1; weak D call: TRBD1 (5 bases). The CDR3 runs 13 residues. Per the germline V gene, CDR1 is KGHSH and CDR2 is LQKENI. The V end lost 3 bases, the J end lost 3 bases, and 8 bases lay between the germline ends. The CDR3 DNA reads TGTGCCAGCTCACCGGGACTGGACACTGAAGCTTTCTTT. The encoded protein is CASSPGLDTEAFF.

J is TRBJ2-3 and V is TRBV14, with D perhaps TRBD2 (5 bases). Germline CDR1 and CDR2: SGHDN and FVKESK. V was pared by 4 bases and J by 6 bases, with 14 bases between. The CDR3 has 14 residues. CDR3: CASSPGIFDDTQYF. The CDR3 bases are TGTGCCAGCAGCCCCGGGATTTTTGACGATACGCAGTATTTT.

This clonotype was found a few times. The V call is TRBV7-6, the J call TRBJ1-4, with TRBD1 identical over 8 bases. Germline V lookup: CDR1 SGHVS, CDR2 FNYEAQ. This CDR3 is 16 amino acids long. The trim removed 5 bases at V and 6 bases at J, leaving 11 bases unmatched. The CDR3 reads CASSLGTAGGYEKLFF. The CDR3 DNA is TGTGCCAGCAGCCTAGGGACGGCAGGGGGCTATGAAAAACTGTTTTTT.

V usage is TRBV5-1 and J usage is TRBJ1-2; D is possibly TRBD1 (6 bases). From germline, CDR1 is SGHRS and CDR2 YFSETQ. The V end was cut by 2 bases, the J end by 3 bases, with 14 bases between. The CDR3 totals 15 residues. The CDR3 sequence: CASSLPGQFDYGYTF. The CDR3 DNA is TGCGCCAGCAGCTTACCCGGACAGTTTGACTATGGCTACACCTTC.

This chain links TRBV29-1 with TRBJ1-1; tentatively, D is TRBD1 (5 bases). Trimming stripped 2 bases from V and 8 bases from J, with 18 bases between. The CDR3 loop spans 14 amino acids. CDR1 is SQVTM and CDR2 is ANQGSEA in the germline V gene. The CDR3 DNA sequence: TGCAGCGTTGAAATGGACAACCTCCCAGAGGAAGCTTTCTTT. It yields the protein CSVEMDNLPEEAFF. Full variable domain (rest looked up from reference TRBV29-1 and TRBJ1-1): SAVISQKPSRDICQRGTSLTIQCQVDSQVTMMFWYRQQPGQSLTLIATANQGSEATYESGFVIDKFPISRPNLTFSTLTVSNMSPEDSSIYLCSVEMDNLPEEAFFGQGTRLTVV.

The V gene is TRBV15, the J gene TRBJ2-1; 7 nucleotides line up with TRBD1. Trimming cost V 5 bases and J 2 bases; bases outside gene matches: 9. This CDR3 is 16 amino acids long. CDR1 and CDR2 from the germline V gene are LNHNV and YYDKDF (reference sequence). The CDR3 protein is CATSSGQAGAYNEQFF. The CDR3 DNA sequence: TGTGCCACCAGCTCCGGACAGGCCGGGGCCTACAATGAGCAGTTCTTC.

The chain recombines TRBV11-1 with TRBJ1-1; D is ambiguous. This CDR3 is built from 14 residues. The germline V gene has CDR1 SGHAT and CDR2 FQDESV (reference sequence). V was shortened by 2 bases and J by 4 bases, with 11 bases between the two germline ends. The CDR3: CASSLLPTVTEAFF. The DNA for the CDR3 is TGTGCCAGCAGCTTACTACCGACGGTCACTGAAGCTTTCTTT.

The chain uses TRBV6-4 and TRBJ2-1; 11 bases align to TRBD2. Germline V gene data show CDR1 as MRHNA and CDR2 as SNTAGT. V lost 2 bases to trimming and J lost 8 bases; unmatched junction nucleotides: 11. The CDR3 runs 17 residues. The CDR3 protein is CASSDTPLWTSGHEQFF. In nucleotides, the CDR3 is TGTGCCAGCAGTGACACCCCATTGTGGACTAGCGGGCATGAGCAGTTCTTC.

This chain connects TRBV3-1 to TRBJ2-7; D might be TRBD1 (5 bases). Germline V gene lookup returns CDR1 LGHDT and CDR2 YNNKEL (reference sequence). The length of the CDR3 is 14 residues. Trimming removed 0 bases at V and 2 bases at J, with 8 bases between. The CDR3 DNA sequence: TGTGCCAGCAGCCAAGACGCCAGGGCCTACGAGCAGTACTTC. It codes for CASSQDARAYEQYF.